The sequence of this T cell receptor (beta chain) was determined in a study of blood T cell repertoires in COVID-19. Study-level background: Researchers got acute and convalescent COVID-19 samples from the United States, Italy and Spain. T cells, B-cell-depleted T cells, or PBMCs supplied cDNA or gDNA.

The germline CDR1 and CDR2 sequences are MDHEN and SYDVKM. There are 15 residues in the CDR3. V dropped 5 bases and J dropped 4; count of bases not matched to a gene: 8. Per the original methods: Quantification of nucleated cells was approximated via reference gene primer amplification. Produced via immunoSEQ multiplex PCR; TCRdb's table is partial and in-frame only. Clone size and V and J calls were adopted from that table, with D and trimming inferred from the DNA. Found here are approximately 140,000 clones, 65% to 90% of them singletons; the top ten hold 2.5% to 4%. Sequenced material: peripheral blood. The V gene is TRBV28, the J gene TRBJ2-7, with 10 bases lining up with TRBD2. This clonotype originated in a man in his sixties or seventies with acute or convalescent COVID-19. CDR3 sequence (DNA): TGTGCCAGCAGTACCCCGGGACTAGCGAATTACGAGCAGTACTTC. It codes for CASSTPGLANYEQYF.